The rows below give T cell receptor beta chains drawn from one sample of a study of blood T cells in healthy people across ages. MiXCR, applied by TCRdb to the 5' RACE reads, yields one record per CDR3 protein. The sample has more than 1,000,000 distinct CDR3 sequences, about 25% seen once. The same specimen was also included in a second study, on T cells of mothers and their children.

Sequencing was done on a sample of blood. These receptors were obtained from a girl aged 2-10 years in good health. Both conserved end residues are part of each CDR3. D genes are given only for firm matches. Rows may omit the clone size; those that give it use once, few, many or a size class.

j_gene: TRBJ1-2
abundance: .
d_gene: .
v_gene: TRBV7-2
CDR3aa: CASSLDGIYNYGYTF
CDR3nt: TGTGCCAGCAGCTTAGACGGGATTTATAACTATGGCTACACCTTC

j_gene: TRBJ2-5
abundance: few
d_gene: TRBD2
v_gene: TRBV28
CDR3aa: CASSFHGLAGKGVFF
CDR3nt: TGTGCCAGCAGTTTCCATGGACTAGCGGGGAAGGGGGTGTTCTTC

j_gene: TRBJ2-5
abundance: few
d_gene: .
v_gene: TRBV7-2
CDR3aa: CASSFSRSGAQETQYF
CDR3nt: TGTGCCAGCAGCTTCTCCCGCTCCGGGGCCCAAGAGACCCAGTACTTC

j_gene: TRBJ2-7
abundance: few
d_gene: .
v_gene: TRBV6-5
CDR3aa: CASGLGMSYEQYF
CDR3nt: TGTGCCAGCGGTCTTGGCATGTCCTACGAGCAGTACTTC

j_gene: TRBJ2-1
abundance: .
d_gene: TRBD2
v_gene: TRBV7-9
CDR3aa: CVSSLGLAGGIEQFF
CDR3nt: TGTGTCAGCAGCTTGGGACTAGCGGGGGGCATTGAGCAGTTCTTC

j_gene: TRBJ1-2
abundance: .
d_gene: .
v_gene: TRBV3-1
CDR3aa: CASSQEWDDGYTF
CDR3nt: TGTGCCAGCAGCCAAGAATGGGACGACGGCTACACCTTC

j_gene: TRBJ2-7
abundance: few
d_gene: .
v_gene: TRBV20-1
CDR3aa: CSASSGTYEQYF
CDR3nt: TGCAGTGCTAGCTCGGGTACCTACGAGCAGTACTTC

j_gene: TRBJ1-1
abundance: .
d_gene: .
v_gene: TRBV11-3
CDR3aa: CASSLRMGLTNTEAFF
CDR3nt: TGTGCCAGCAGCTTGCGGATGGGACTTACGAACACTGAAGCTTTCTTT

j_gene: TRBJ2-2
abundance: .
d_gene: TRBD2
v_gene: TRBV6-5
CDR3aa: CASSHNRLAELTGELFF
CDR3nt: TGTGCCAGCAGTCACAACCGACTAGCGGAGCTAACCGGGGAGCTGTTTTTT

j_gene: TRBJ1-6
abundance: once
d_gene: TRBD1
v_gene: TRBV5-1
CDR3aa: CASSRRTGKDSPLHF
CDR3nt: TGCGCCAGCAGCCGCCGGACAGGGAAGGATTCACCCCTCCACTTT

j_gene: TRBJ2-5
abundance: .
d_gene: .
v_gene: TRBV20-1
CDR3aa: CSALDRDQETQYF
CDR3nt: TGCAGTGCTCTCGACAGAGACCAAGAGACCCAGTACTTC

j_gene: TRBJ2-5
abundance: .
d_gene: .
v_gene: TRBV5-1
CDR3aa: CASSLESTGETQYF
CDR3nt: TGCGCCAGCAGCTTGGAGTCGACTGGGGAGACCCAGTACTTC

j_gene: TRBJ2-7
abundance: .
d_gene: TRBD2
v_gene: TRBV14
CDR3aa: CASSQFGTTFLEQYF
CDR3nt: TGTGCCAGCAGCCAATTCGGGACTACTTTCTTGGAGCAGTACTTC

j_gene: TRBJ2-3
abundance: .
d_gene: .
v_gene: TRBV6-2/TRBV6-3
CDR3aa: CATASHGVWDTQYF
CDR3nt: TGTGCCACCGCTTCCCACGGGGTTTGGGATACGCAGTATTTT

j_gene: TRBJ1-3
abundance: .
d_gene: .
v_gene: TRBV7-9
CDR3aa: CASSLNLRDSNTIYF
CDR3nt: TGTGCCAGCAGCTTAAATCTGCGGGACTCAAACACCATATATTTT

j_gene: TRBJ1-1
abundance: .
d_gene: TRBD1
v_gene: TRBV27
CDR3aa: CASRGQGMNTEAFF
CDR3nt: TGTGCCAGCAGAGGACAGGGGATGAACACTGAAGCTTTCTTT

j_gene: TRBJ1-2
abundance: .
d_gene: .
v_gene: TRBV20-1
CDR3aa: CSASAGIYGYTF
CDR3nt: TGCAGTGCTAGCGCAGGGATCTATGGCTACACCTTC

j_gene: TRBJ2-7
abundance: few
d_gene: TRBD2
v_gene: TRBV4-1
CDR3aa: CASSQDKGAGGSYEQYF
CDR3nt: TGCGCCAGCAGCCAAGACAAGGGCGCGGGGGGTTCCTACGAGCAGTACTTC

j_gene: TRBJ1-6
abundance: .
d_gene: .
v_gene: TRBV4-3
CDR3aa: CASSQRPGPLHF
CDR3nt: TGCGCCAGCAGCCAACGGCCGGGTCCCCTCCACTTT

j_gene: TRBJ2-2
abundance: .
d_gene: .
v_gene: TRBV6-5
CDR3aa: CASSYKGRGGELSF
CDR3nt: TGTGCCAGCAGTTACAAGGGTAGAGGCGGGGAGCTGTCTTTT

j_gene: TRBJ2-7
abundance: .
d_gene: .
v_gene: TRBV20-1
CDR3aa: CSARFIGGEQYF
CDR3nt: TGCAGTGCTAGGTTTATTGGTGGCGAGCAGTACTTC

j_gene: TRBJ2-1
abundance: few
d_gene: TRBD2
v_gene: TRBV4-1
CDR3aa: CASSQVSSGRGLFF
CDR3nt: TGCGCCAGCAGCCAAGTATCTAGCGGGAGAGGTCTGTTCTTC

j_gene: TRBJ1-5
abundance: few
d_gene: .
v_gene: TRBV28
CDR3aa: CVSSLDLSRLNQPQHF
CDR3nt: TGTGTCAGCAGTTTAGACCTTTCCAGACTCAATCAGCCCCAGCATTTT

j_gene: TRBJ2-7
abundance: few
d_gene: .
v_gene: TRBV6-5
CDR3aa: CASSYSRGGGHEQYF
CDR3nt: TGTGCCAGCAGTTACTCGAGGGGAGGAGGCCACGAGCAGTACTTC

j_gene: TRBJ2-5
abundance: many
d_gene: .
v_gene: TRBV10-3
CDR3aa: CAISESTETQYF
CDR3nt: TGTGCCATCAGTGAGTCGACGGAGACCCAGTACTTC

j_gene: TRBJ1-1
abundance: few
d_gene: .
v_gene: TRBV7-9
CDR3aa: CASSLGTGGNTEAFF
CDR3nt: TGTGCCAGCAGCTTGGGGACTGGAGGAAACACTGAGGCTTTCTTT

j_gene: TRBJ2-5
abundance: .
d_gene: .
v_gene: TRBV5-1
CDR3aa: CASSLDGGDQETQYF
CDR3nt: TGCGCCAGCAGCTTGGATGGAGGGGACCAAGAGACCCAGTACTTC

j_gene: TRBJ1-1
abundance: few
d_gene: .
v_gene: TRBV19
CDR3aa: CASSTQGGVFEAFF
CDR3nt: TGTGCCAGTAGTACGCAAGGGGGTGTCTTTGAAGCTTTCTTT

j_gene: TRBJ2-3
abundance: .
d_gene: .
v_gene: TRBV24-1
CDR3aa: CATSDFFRSTDTQYF
CDR3nt: TGTGCCACCAGTGATTTTTTTCGGAGCACAGATACGCAGTATTTT

j_gene: TRBJ2-5
abundance: few
d_gene: .
v_gene: TRBV27
CDR3aa: CASSSNTGWGETQYF
CDR3nt: TGTGCCAGCAGTTCGAATACAGGGTGGGGAGAGACCCAGTACTTC

j_gene: TRBJ2-7
abundance: few
d_gene: .
v_gene: TRBV3-1
CDR3aa: CASSQVGQGTYEQYF
CDR3nt: TGTGCCAGCAGCCAAGTAGGCCAGGGTACCTACGAGCAGTACTTC

j_gene: TRBJ1-1
abundance: .
d_gene: TRBD1
v_gene: TRBV28
CDR3aa: CASSLTGYNTEAFF
CDR3nt: TGTGCCAGCAGTCTGACAGGGTACAACACTGAAGCTTTCTTT

j_gene: TRBJ2-5
abundance: .
d_gene: .
v_gene: TRBV7-2
CDR3aa: CASSFGNGVRGETQYF
CDR3nt: TGTGCCAGCAGCTTCGGGAACGGGGTGAGGGGAGAGACCCAGTACTTC

j_gene: TRBJ2-3
abundance: .
d_gene: .
v_gene: TRBV7-9
CDR3aa: CASSQRDQIDTQYF
CDR3nt: TGTGCCAGCAGCCAACGGGACCAGATAGATACGCAGTATTTT

j_gene: TRBJ1-1
abundance: few
d_gene: TRBD1
v_gene: TRBV4-3
CDR3aa: CASSQDLTGGTEAFF
CDR3nt: TGCGCCAGCAGCCAAGATCTCACAGGGGGCACTGAAGCTTTCTTT

j_gene: TRBJ2-2
abundance: few
d_gene: TRBD2
v_gene: TRBV12-3/TRBV12-4
CDR3aa: CASSGLAATGELFF
CDR3nt: TGTGCCAGCAGCGGACTAGCGGCCACCGGGGAGCTGTTTTTT

j_gene: TRBJ2-2
abundance: few
d_gene: TRBD1
v_gene: TRBV28
CDR3aa: CASRGQGGLAGELFF
CDR3nt: TGTGCCAGCAGGGGACAGGGAGGATTGGCCGGGGAGCTGTTTTTT

j_gene: TRBJ2-5
abundance: .
d_gene: .
v_gene: TRBV28
CDR3aa: CASSSGTIIETRYF
CDR3nt: TGTGCCAGCAGTTCCGGGACGATAATAGAGACCCGGTACTTC

j_gene: TRBJ2-5
abundance: many
d_gene: .
v_gene: TRBV11-2
CDR3aa: CASRRGGETQYF
CDR3nt: TGTGCCAGCAGGCGGGGTGGTGAGACCCAGTACTTC

j_gene: TRBJ1-4
abundance: .
d_gene: .
v_gene: TRBV20-1
CDR3aa: CSASGEKLFF
CDR3nt: TGCAGTGCTAGCGGGGAAAAACTGTTTTTT

j_gene: TRBJ2-5
abundance: few
d_gene: .
v_gene: TRBV6-2/TRBV6-3
CDR3aa: CASSWAGVQETQYF
CDR3nt: TGTGCCAGCAGTTGGGCAGGGGTCCAAGAGACCCAGTACTTC

j_gene: TRBJ1-2
abundance: .
d_gene: .
v_gene: TRBV6-5
CDR3aa: CASSYFLKRRTANYGYTF
CDR3nt: TGTGCCAGCAGTTACTTCCTAAAACGACGTACAGCTAACTATGGCTACACCTTC

j_gene: TRBJ2-5
abundance: few
d_gene: .
v_gene: TRBV5-6
CDR3aa: CASLGTGLGTQYF
CDR3nt: TGTGCCAGCTTGGGGACGGGGCTCGGGACCCAGTACTTC

j_gene: TRBJ2-1
abundance: few
d_gene: .
v_gene: TRBV20-1
CDR3aa: CSASVFGLGSYNEQFF
CDR3nt: TGCAGTGCGAGCGTTTTTGGGTTGGGCTCCTACAATGAGCAGTTCTTC

j_gene: TRBJ1-4
abundance: few
d_gene: .
v_gene: TRBV28
CDR3aa: CASSLGGSAEKLFF
CDR3nt: TGTGCCAGCAGTTTAGGGGGTTCAGCCGAAAAACTGTTTTTT

j_gene: TRBJ1-1
abundance: .
d_gene: TRBD1
v_gene: TRBV9
CDR3aa: CASSSLITGGTEAFF
CDR3nt: TGTGCCAGCAGCTCTCTAATCACAGGGGGTACTGAAGCTTTCTTT

j_gene: TRBJ2-1
abundance: few
d_gene: .
v_gene: TRBV14
CDR3aa: CASSQVMGRSSYNEQFF
CDR3nt: TGTGCCAGCAGCCAAGTTATGGGCAGGAGCTCCTACAATGAGCAGTTCTTC

j_gene: TRBJ1-1
abundance: .
d_gene: .
v_gene: TRBV14
CDR3aa: CASSQMGVGTEAFF
CDR3nt: TGTGCCAGCAGCCAAATGGGGGTTGGCACTGAAGCTTTCTTT

j_gene: TRBJ2-1
abundance: many
d_gene: .
v_gene: TRBV5-1
CDR3aa: CASSWPPEGDNEQFF
CDR3nt: TGCGCCAGCAGTTGGCCCCCTGAAGGCGACAATGAGCAGTTCTTC

j_gene: TRBJ2-1
abundance: few
d_gene: .
v_gene: TRBV20-1
CDR3aa: CSVTYRNEQFF
CDR3nt: TGCAGTGTTACCTACAGGAATGAGCAGTTCTTC

j_gene: TRBJ1-2
abundance: few
d_gene: .
v_gene: TRBV5-6
CDR3aa: CASSLGILREYGYTF
CDR3nt: TGTGCCAGCAGCTTGGGAATCCTAAGAGAGTATGGCTACACCTTC

j_gene: TRBJ1-6
abundance: few
d_gene: TRBD1
v_gene: TRBV27
CDR3aa: CASRRDSANSPLHF
CDR3nt: TGTGCCAGCAGACGGGACAGTGCTAATTCACCCCTCCACTTT

j_gene: TRBJ1-4
abundance: .
d_gene: .
v_gene: TRBV10-3
CDR3aa: CAISDGGGGGEKLFF
CDR3nt: TGTGCCATCAGTGATGGTGGGGGAGGTGGTGAAAAACTGTTTTTT

j_gene: TRBJ2-2
abundance: .
d_gene: .
v_gene: TRBV21-1
CDR3aa: CASSMGLAGETGELFF
CDR3nt: TGTGCCAGCAGCATGGGACTAGCGGGAGAAACCGGGGAGCTGTTTTTT